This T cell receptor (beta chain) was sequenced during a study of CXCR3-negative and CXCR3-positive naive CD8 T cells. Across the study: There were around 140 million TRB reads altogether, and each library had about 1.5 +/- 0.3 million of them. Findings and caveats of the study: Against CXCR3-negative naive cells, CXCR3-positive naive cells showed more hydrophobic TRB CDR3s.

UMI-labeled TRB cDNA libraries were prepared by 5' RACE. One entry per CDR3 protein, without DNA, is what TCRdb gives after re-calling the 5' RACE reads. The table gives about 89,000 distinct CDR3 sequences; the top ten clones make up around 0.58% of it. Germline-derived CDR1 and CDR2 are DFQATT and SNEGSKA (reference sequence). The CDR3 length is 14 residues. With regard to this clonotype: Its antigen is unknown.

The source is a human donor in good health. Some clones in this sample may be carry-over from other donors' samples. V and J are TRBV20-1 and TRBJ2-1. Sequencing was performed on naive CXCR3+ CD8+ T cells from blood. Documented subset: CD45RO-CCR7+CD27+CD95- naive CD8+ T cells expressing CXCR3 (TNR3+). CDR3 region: CSARDQYSYNEQFF.